The 27 T cell receptor beta chains below all came from one sample that was sequenced in a study of cytomegalovirus exposure and HLA in healthy donors. PCR employed 60 Vbeta and 13 Jbeta primers. This table comes from immunoSEQ multiplex PCR, and its TCRdb copy is limited to in-frame clones, with some not included. The sample lists 170,000 or so clones; 84% were seen once. The sample was PBMCs. The receptor source for this set is a girl between 5 and 17 years old in good health and CMV-seropositive.

The chain carries TRBV27 and TRBJ1-1, with D uncertain. The germline gives CDR1 MNHEY, CDR2 SMNVEV (reference sequence). V shed 3 bases and J shed 0 bases, with 8 bases lying between them. This CDR3 region has 14 residues. The CDR3 is CASSFNKMNTEAFF. In DNA, the CDR3 is TGTGCCAGCAGTTTCAACAAAATGAACACTGAAGCTTTCTTT.

A word on this clone: At one of its ends the junction is not consistent with the germline gene, which may arise from a read error. This chain joins TRBV14 and TRBJ1-1, with D possibly being TRBD1 (6 bases). This CDR3 comprises 13 residues. CDR1 is SGHDN and CDR2 is FVKESK in the germline V gene. CDR3 nucleotides: TGTGCCAGCAGCGTTCACCGGGACACCGAAGCTTTCTTT. Residues: CASSVHRDTEAFF.

This clone came up once. The chain couples TRBV30 to TRBJ1-2; D uncertain. Germline values: CDR1 GTSNPN, CDR2 SVGIG (reference sequence). Between the trimmed V and J ends, which lost 5 bases and 4 bases, there was a span of 8 bases. The CDR3 is 11 amino acids. CDR3 loop: CAWSGFYGYTF. DNA of the CDR3: TGTGCCTGGTCGGGATTCTATGGCTACACCTTC.

This chain joins TRBV4-1 and TRBJ2-7; TRBD1 aligns across 8 bases. The V segment lost 8 bases and the J segment 2 bases; nucleotides outside the gene matches: 8. CDR3 length: 14 residues. Germline V CDR1 and CDR2: MGHRA, YSYEKL. The chain's CDR3 is CASASGQGPYEQYF. In nucleotides, the CDR3 is TGCGCCAGCGCCTCCGGACAGGGCCCCTACGAGCAGTACTTC.

The J gene is TRBJ1-2, the V gene TRBV19; possibly TRBD1 for D (6 bases). The germline V gene encodes CDR1 LNHDA and CDR2 SQIVND (reference sequence). V was clipped by 6 bases and J by 8 bases, with 19 bases between them. The length of the CDR3 is 14 residues. CDR3 sequence reads: CASSRQAASRGYTF. The DNA of the CDR3 is TGTGCCAGTAGCCGACAGGCTGCGTCTCGGGGCTACACCTTC.

The rearrangement joins TRBV2 to TRBJ1-1; TRBD1 is a possible D gene (5 bases). The CDR3 runs to 12 residues. Trimming pared 4 bases from V and 11 bases from J, leaving 14 bases between. The germline CDR1 and CDR2 sequences are SNHLY and FYNNEI. CDR3 nucleotides: TGTGCCAGCAGTGTGGTAGGGGTCGGTGCTTTCTTT. This translates into CASSVVGVGAFF.

V and J are TRBV7-2 and TRBJ2-1; D remains unclear. V was cut by 1 base and J by 6 bases, with 10 bases left in between. Germline loops: CDR1 SGHTA, CDR2 FQGNSA. The CDR3 runs 14 residues. In nucleotides, the CDR3 is TGTGCCAGCAGCTTAGACTTTGGAGCCAATGAGCAGTTCTTC. Encoded protein: CASSLDFGANEQFF.

CDR3 loop: CASSPGTASRGYTF. The DNA for the CDR3 is TGTGCCAGTAGTCCGGGGACAGCTTCTAGGGGCTACACCTTC. V and J are TRBV19 and TRBJ1-2; 7 bases fit TRBD1. This CDR3 has 14 amino acids. V shed 5 bases and J 8 bases; nucleotides not matched to a gene: 11. Germline V gene lookup returns CDR1 LNHDA and CDR2 SQIVND (reference sequence).

The rearrangement links TRBV27 to TRBJ1-2, with D perhaps matching TRBD1 (5 bases). The germline CDR1 and CDR2 sequences are MNHEY and SMNVEV (reference sequence). Trimming pared 3 bases from V and 5 bases from J, leaving 10 bases between. The CDR3 runs 13 residues. The CDR3 sequence is CASSFGGGYGYTF. The DNA of the CDR3 is TGTGCCAGCAGTTTTGGGGGAGGGTATGGCTACACCTTC.

The rearrangement joins TRBV12-5 to TRBJ2-1, with a weak D call TRBD1 (5 bases). V shed 5 bases and J shed 4 bases, with 15 bases lying between them. Germline V gives CDR1 LGHNT, CDR2 FRNRAP. The CDR3 is made up of 15 amino acids. Here the CDR3 reads CASGDRLSSYNEQFF. Here the CDR3 DNA reads TGTGCTAGTGGTGACAGACTCTCTTCTTACAATGAGCAGTTCTTC.

This CDR3 is CASSGTGHVNTEAFF. CDR3 DNA sequence: TGTGCCAGCAGCGGCACAGGGCACGTGAACACTGAAGCTTTCTTT. V is TRBV9 and J is TRBJ1-1; TRBD1 is a possible D gene (6 bases). CDR1 SGDLS and CDR2 YYNGEE come from the germline V gene. Trimming left V 3 bases short and J 0 bases short, with 12 bases between. CDR3 size: 15 residues.

The rearrangement joins TRBV7-9 to TRBJ1-1; 8 positions agree with TRBD1. J gave up 5 bases and V 8 bases, and 7 bases lay outside the gene matches. Germline CDR1 reads SEHNR; CDR2 reads FQNEAQ (reference sequence). This CDR3 comprises 13 residues. CDR3 sequence (DNA): TGTGCCAGCCGGGACAGGTGGGATACTGAAGCTTTCTTT. As protein: CASRDRWDTEAFF.

This chain joins TRBV27 and TRBJ1-2; unclear D gene. This CDR3 has 15 amino acids. Germline V gene data show CDR1 as MNHEY and CDR2 as SMNVEV (reference sequence). With 1 base removed from V and 0 bases from J, the gap between germline ends came to 9 bases. Here the CDR3 DNA reads TGTGCCAGCAGTTTATATTCAGCGTCTAACTATGGCTACACCTTC. Amino acids: CASSLYSASNYGYTF.

The rearrangement joins TRBV2 to TRBJ1-5, with TRBD1 matching over 8 bases. With V trimmed by 6 bases and J by 7 bases, 5 bases remained unmatched. The CDR3 loop spans 13 amino acids. Germline V CDR1 and CDR2: SNHLY, FYNNEI. DNA for the CDR3: TGTGCCAGCAGCCGGACAGGGTTGCAGCCCCAGCATTTT. It yields the protein CASSRTGLQPQHF.

The genes are TRBV5-1 and TRBJ1-4; TRBD1 matches 11 bases. Germline CDR1 is SGHRS and CDR2 is YFSETQ. V dropped 4 bases and J dropped 8; count of bases not matched to a gene: 7. CDR3 length: 15 amino acids. CDR3 nucleotides: TGCGCCAGCAGCCCGCAGGGACAGGGGGGAGAAAAACTGTTTTTT. Its translation is CASSPQGQGGEKLFF.

The chain joins TRBV5-4 to TRBJ1-6; D is unclear. This CDR3 spans 13 amino acids. Germline CDR1 reads SGHNT; CDR2 reads YYREEE (reference sequence). With 2 bases removed from V and 14 bases from J, the gap between germline ends came to 14 bases. CDR3 loop: CASSFGPLRALHF. The CDR3 region has the DNA TGTGCCAGCAGCTTCGGGCCTTTGCGGGCCCTCCACTTT.

V gene TRBV2 combines with J gene TRBJ2-7; maybe TRBD2 (7 bases). Trimming removed 8 bases from V and 3 bases from J, with 17 bases in between. CDR3 length: 14 residues. Germline-derived CDR1 and CDR2 are SNHLY and FYNNEI. The CDR3 spells CASGGGLADYEQYF. DNA for the CDR3: TGTGCCAGCGGGGGGGGCCTAGCCGACTACGAGCAGTACTTC.

This CDR3 is CAISEGQGAGGEAFF. The CDR3 DNA sequence: TGTGCCATCAGTGAAGGTCAGGGGGCAGGGGGGGAAGCTTTCTTT. The rearrangement uses TRBV10-3 and TRBJ1-1; 8 positions match TRBD1. With V trimmed by 3 bases and J by 8 bases, 11 bases remained unmatched. The CDR3 is 15 residues long. CDR1 is ENHRY and CDR2 is SYGVKD in the germline V gene.

V and J are TRBV4-1 and TRBJ1-2; perhaps TRBD1 as D (5 bases). Trimming pared 0 bases from V and 8 bases from J, leaving 22 bases between. The CDR3 length is 17 residues. The germline gives CDR1 MGHRA, CDR2 YSYEKL. The CDR3 spells CASSQDGAGHYGSGYTF. CDR3 coding DNA: TGCGCCAGCAGCCAAGACGGTGCAGGACACTACGGCAGCGGCTACACCTTC.

This clone was seen only a few times. This chain connects TRBV7-6 to TRBJ1-6; perhaps TRBD1 as D (6 bases). Germline V gene sequence: CDR1 SGHVS, CDR2 FNYEAQ. With 3 bases removed from V and 5 bases from J, the gap between germline ends came to 8 bases. This CDR3 contains 14 residues. CDR3 coding DNA: TGTGCCAGCAGCTTGACAGGAGATAATTCACCCCTCCACTTT. It yields the protein CASSLTGDNSPLHF.

There are a few counts of this clone. The genes are TRBV7-9 and TRBJ1-1; no clear D gene. The CDR3 is made up of 13 amino acids. Trimming took 6 bases from V and 5 from J, leaving 13 bases between them. Per the germline V gene, CDR1 is SEHNR and CDR2 is FQNEAQ (reference sequence). DNA for the CDR3: TGTGCCAGCAGTGTCCAGAGCGGGACTGAAGCTTTCTTT. Translated, it gives CASSVQSGTEAFF.

The rearrangement joins TRBV9 to TRBJ1-6, with 7 positions matching TRBD1. The germline V gene has CDR1 SGDLS and CDR2 YYNGEE. V lost 3 bases to trimming and J lost 9 bases; unmatched junction nucleotides: 3. The CDR3 loop spans 13 amino acids. CDR3 amino acids: CASSGAGGSPLHF. CDR3 nucleotide sequence: TGTGCCAGCAGCGGAGCAGGGGGTTCACCCCTCCACTTT. Looking up the rest from reference TRBV9 and TRBJ1-6 gives the full variable domain: DSGVTQTPKHLITATGQRVTLRCSPRSGDLSVYWYQQSLDQGLQFLIQYYNGEERAKGNILERFSAQQFPDLHSELNLSSLELGDSALYFCASSGAGGSPLHFGNGTRLTVT.

The chain is built from TRBV5-5 and TRBJ2-2; D is undetermined. CDR3 size: 14 residues. Germline CDR1 reads SGHKS; CDR2 reads YYEKEE (reference sequence). Deletions cut 0 bases from V and 6 bases from J, with 9 bases between. The CDR3 DNA follows: TGTGCCAGCAGCTTGGTGGGCAGACCCGGGGAGCTGTTTTTT. Protein sequence: CASSLVGRPGELFF.

The chain has TRBV6-1 and TRBJ1-6; D gene uncertain. This CDR3 is 13 amino acids long. Trimming pared 7 bases from V and 8 bases from J, leaving 12 bases between. Germline V lookup: CDR1 MNHNS, CDR2 SASEGT. The CDR3 region has the DNA TGTGCCAGCATTACGACATATCATTCACCCCTCCACTTT. Its translation is CASITTYHSPLHF.

The V and J genes are TRBV30 and TRBJ2-1; 7 bases are a match to TRBD1. This CDR3 has 13 amino acids. J gave up 4 bases and V 2 bases, and 2 bases lay outside the gene matches. The germline V gene has CDR1 GTSNPN and CDR2 SVGIG (reference sequence). CDR3 bases: TGTGCCTGGAGTCGACAGGGATACAATGAGCAGTTCTTC. Translating it yields CAWSRQGYNEQFF.

This clone has a single count. This rearrangement joins TRBV19 to TRBJ1-1; no definite D call. The CDR3 runs to 14 residues. With 6 bases removed from V and 1 base from J, the gap between germline ends came to 12 bases. Germline V gene sequence: CDR1 LNHDA, CDR2 SQIVND (reference sequence). Here the CDR3 DNA reads TGTGCCAGTAGCCCATACAATTGGAACACTGAAGCTTTCTTT. This translates into CASSPYNWNTEAFF.

This clone was counted once. The chain recombines TRBV18 with TRBJ1-4; D is unclear. CDR1 is KGHSH, CDR2 LQKENI, per germline. This CDR3 is 17 amino acids long. V was cut by 3 bases and J by 0 bases, with 14 bases left in between. The CDR3 here is CASSPGRERTTNEKLFF. DNA for the CDR3: TGTGCCAGCTCACCTGGGAGAGAAAGAACAACTAATGAAAAACTGTTTTTT.